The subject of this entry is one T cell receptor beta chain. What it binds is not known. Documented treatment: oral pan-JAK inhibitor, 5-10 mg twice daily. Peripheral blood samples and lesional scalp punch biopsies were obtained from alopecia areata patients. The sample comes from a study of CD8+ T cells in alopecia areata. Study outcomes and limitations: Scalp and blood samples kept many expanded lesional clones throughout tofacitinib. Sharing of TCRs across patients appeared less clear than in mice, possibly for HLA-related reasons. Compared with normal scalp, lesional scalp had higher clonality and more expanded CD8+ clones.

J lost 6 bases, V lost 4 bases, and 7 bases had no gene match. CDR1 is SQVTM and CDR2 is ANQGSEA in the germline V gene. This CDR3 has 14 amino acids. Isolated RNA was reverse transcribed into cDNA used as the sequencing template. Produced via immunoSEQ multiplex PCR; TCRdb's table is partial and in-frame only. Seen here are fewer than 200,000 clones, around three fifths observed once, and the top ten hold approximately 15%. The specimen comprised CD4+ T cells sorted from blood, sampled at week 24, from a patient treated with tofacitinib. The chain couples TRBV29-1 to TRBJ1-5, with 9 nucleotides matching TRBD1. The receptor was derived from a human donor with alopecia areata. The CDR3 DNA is TGCAGCGTTGGAGGGGACAGGGAGACTCAGCCCCAGCATTTT. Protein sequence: CSVGGDRETQPQHF.